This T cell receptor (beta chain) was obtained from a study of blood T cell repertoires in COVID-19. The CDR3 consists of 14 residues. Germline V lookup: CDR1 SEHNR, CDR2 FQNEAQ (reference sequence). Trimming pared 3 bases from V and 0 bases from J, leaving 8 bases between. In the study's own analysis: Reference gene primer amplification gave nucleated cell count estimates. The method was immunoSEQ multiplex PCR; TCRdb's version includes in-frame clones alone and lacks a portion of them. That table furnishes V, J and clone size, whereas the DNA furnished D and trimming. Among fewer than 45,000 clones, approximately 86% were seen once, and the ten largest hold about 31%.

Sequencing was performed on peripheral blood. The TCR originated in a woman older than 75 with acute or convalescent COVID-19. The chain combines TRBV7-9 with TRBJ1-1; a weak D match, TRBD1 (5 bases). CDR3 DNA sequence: TGTGCCAGCAGCTTGGGGCTGATGAACACTGAAGCTTTCTTT. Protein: CASSLGLMNTEAFF.